This TCR beta chain stems from a study of blood T cell repertoires in COVID-19. Background on the study: Material from acute and convalescent COVID-19 was sourced from the United States, Italy and Spain.

The CDR3 spans 16 residues. Generated by immunoSEQ multiplex PCR, the TCRdb table keeps only in-frame clones and is missing some. The profile shows some 100,000 clones, approximately 89% of them singletons. The sequenced sample consisted of peripheral blood. This chain connects TRBV21-1 to TRBJ2-1; the table's D call of TRBD2 was not tested on the DNA. TRBV21-1 is annotated as a pseudogene. The TCR was taken from a man aged 45-65 years with acute or convalescent COVID-19. CDR3 residues: CASSKGLAGAYNEQFF. CDR3 sequence (DNA): TGTGCCAGCAGCAAAGGACTAGCGGGAGCGTACAATGAGCAGTTCTTC.